This T cell receptor beta chain was found in a study of blood T cell repertoires in COVID-19. V lost 4 bases to trimming and J lost 3 bases, with 12 bases between them. The CDR3 length is 14 residues. Per the germline V gene, CDR1 is LNHDA and CDR2 is SQIVND (reference sequence). Under the authors' procedure: Amplification of reference gene primers was used by the study to estimate nucleated cell counts. Method: immunoSEQ multiplex PCR; TCRdb's copy keeps in-frame clones and lacks some. Clonal size and the V and J genes are those of that table, whereas D and trimming came from the DNA. The repertoire has fewer than 75,000 clones, about nine tenths of them found once; the top ten carry less than 1.5%.

This rearrangement joins TRBV19 to TRBJ1-1; D is perhaps TRBD1 (5 bases). Specimen: peripheral blood. This TCR was sampled from a man aged 55 to 70 with acute or convalescent COVID-19. DNA of the CDR3: TGTGCCAGTAGTAGGGACGGAGGGGACACTGAAGCTTTCTTT. Its protein is CASSRDGGDTEAFF. Complete variable domain (other parts from reference TRBV19 and TRBJ1-1): DGGITQSPKYLFRKEGQNVTLSCEQNLNHDAMYWYRQDPGQGLRLIYYSQIVNDFQKGDIAEGYSVSREKKESFPLTVTSAQKNPTAFYLCASSRDGGDTEAFFGQGTRLTVV.